Presented here are 8 T cell receptor beta chains from one specimen sequenced in a study of blood T cells in healthy people across ages. A second PCR of 7 to 11 cycles used a sample-barcoded 5' primer and a J-beta primer mix. TCRdb analysed the 5' RACE reads with MiXCR anew, one entry per CDR3 protein. The table shows about 930,000 distinct CDR3 sequences, with roughly 28% occurring only once. Separately, the same data were catalogued under a study of T cells of mothers and their children.

Sequenced sample: blood. These receptor sequences come from a woman aged 40 to 50 in good health.

This clonotype was seen a few times. The chain recombines TRBV2 with TRBJ2-7; the match to TRBD1 covers 9 bases. The CDR3 contains 18 residues. The germline V gene encodes CDR1 SNHLY and CDR2 FYNNEI. The junction had 21 bases not matched to a gene; V was cut back by 6 bases and J by 6 bases. CDR3 amino acids: CASSARPGTGFRVSEQYF. Here the CDR3 DNA reads TGTGCCAGCAGCGCGCGTCCCGGGACAGGGTTCAGGGTATCCGAGCAGTACTTC.

Note on this clonotype: This may be a read error, as it is one base from a much larger clone. The chain employs TRBV29-1 and TRBJ2-4, with no clear D. V shed 6 bases and J shed 0 bases, with 21 bases lying between them. CDR1 is SQVTM and CDR2 is ANQGSEA in the germline V gene. There are 17 residues in the CDR3. Written as DNA, the CDR3 is TGCAGCGTCGCCAGGATATCGGCAGAACTAGCCAAAAACATTCAGTACTTC. Its protein is CSVARISAELAKNIQYF. The entire variable domain, with the rest obtained from reference TRBV29-1 and TRBJ2-4, is as follows: SAVISQKPSRDICQRGTSLTIQCQVDSQVTMMFWYRQQPGQSLTLIATANQGSEATYESGFVIDKFPISRPNLTFSTLTVSNMSPEDSSIYLCSVARISAELAKNIQYFGAGTRLSVL.

This clonotype has just a few counts. The gene calls are TRBV7-6 and TRBJ2-3; D is unclear. With 5 bases removed from V and 6 bases from J, the gap between germline ends came to 9 bases. The CDR3 is 12 residues long. Germline values: CDR1 SGHVS, CDR2 FNYEAQ. DNA for the CDR3: TGTGCCAGCAGCAAGTTTCAGGATACGCAGTATTTT. As protein: CASSKFQDTQYF.

This clonotype was picked up a small number of times. Here the CDR3 DNA reads TGTGCCAGCTCACCGCCGGGGGCTACCTACGAGCAGTACTTC. Translating gives CASSPPGATYEQYF. The J gene is TRBJ2-7, the V gene TRBV18, with D possibly called TRBD1 or TRBD2 (6 bases each). V was trimmed by 3 bases and J by 2 bases, leaving 11 bases between them. Looked up from germline, CDR1 is KGHSH and CDR2 is LQKENI. This CDR3 is built from 14 residues. Supplemented by reference TRBV18 and TRBJ2-7, the full variable domain reads NAGVMQNPRHLVRRRGQEARLRCSPMKGHSHVYWYRQLPEEGLKFMVYLQKENIIDESGMPKERFSAEFPKEGPSILRIQQVVRGDSAAYFCASSPPGATYEQYFGPGTRLTVT.

Remarks on this clonotype: Being one base from a much bigger clone, this may be a read error. V gene TRBV5-1 combines with J gene TRBJ2-1, with 11 bases matching TRBD2. This CDR3 spans 15 amino acids. CDR1 and CDR2 from the germline V gene are SGHRS and YFSETQ. The CDR3 nucleotides are TGTGCCAGCAGCATAGCGGGGGGGTCCTACAATGAGCAGTTCTTC. Protein product: CASSIAGGSYNEQFF.

The CDR3 region has the DNA TGTGCCAGCAGCTTAGCCCTAGACAATCAGCCCCAGCATTTT. Protein product: CASSLALDNQPQHF. The genes are TRBV7-8 and TRBJ1-5; no firm D call. V was shortened by 0 bases and J by 3 bases, with 6 bases between the two germline ends. Germline CDR1 SGHVS, CDR2 FQNEAQ. CDR3 size: 14 residues.

This clonotype was observed a few times. The rearrangement links TRBV20-1 to TRBJ2-1, with 12 bases fitting TRBD2. Matching the DNA end better, TRBJ2-7 makes the J call doubtful. The germline gives CDR1 DFQATT, CDR2 SNEGSKA (reference sequence). This CDR3 is built from 16 residues. Here the CDR3 reads CSARVSSGGAYNEQYF. The CDR3 DNA reads TGCAGTGCTAGAGTCTCTAGCGGGGGGGCCTACAATGAGCAGTACTTC.

This clonotype was detected a few times. The V call is TRBV10-3, the J call TRBJ1-6; D remains unclear. Trimming removed 4 bases from V and 0 bases from J, with 10 bases in between. Germline V gene sequence: CDR1 ENHRY, CDR2 SYGVKD. The CDR3 loop spans 16 amino acids. The CDR3 DNA reads as TGTGCCATCAGTGGGCAGATAAGCTCCTATAATTCACCCCTCCACTTT. Its protein product is CAISGQISSYNSPLHF.